Sequencing of this T cell receptor (beta chain) was carried out in a study of cytomegalovirus exposure and HLA in healthy donors. The PCR had 60 Vbeta and 13 Jbeta primers. The data were produced by immunoSEQ multiplex PCR, yet TCRdb's version contains in-frame clones alone and is incomplete. The table shows roughly 100,000 clones, with around 60% occurring only once. Germline V gene sequence: CDR1 MNHEY, CDR2 SMNVEV (reference sequence). V lost 4 bases and J lost 7; bases outside the gene matches: 6. The CDR3 runs 14 residues. This clonotype originated in a woman in her 50s in good health and CMV-seronegative. The rearrangement uses TRBV27 and TRBJ2-1; TRBD1 matches 8 bases. Sequencing input: PBMCs. Here the CDR3 reads CASSSLDRDNEQFF. The CDR3 DNA follows: TGTGCCAGCAGTTCCCTGGACAGGGATAATGAGCAGTTCTTC.